The clone carrying this TCR beta chain was seen a handful of times. The CDR3 spans 12 residues. Per the germline V gene, CDR1 is SNHLY and CDR2 is FYNNEI. The V end lost 1 base, the J end lost 6 bases, and 6 bases lay between the germline ends. This sample was taken from a study of control samples from healthy donors and cancer patients. Sequencing used immunoSEQ multiplex PCR; TCRdb keeps in-frame clones, though not all of them. Of about 190,000 clones detected, about 91% appear once; the ten largest clones hold about 2%. The rearrangement links TRBV2 to TRBJ1-1; no definite D call. The sequenced sample was blood. The TCR sequence derives from a man aged 30 to 45 in good health. The CDR3 nucleotides read TGTGCCAGCAGTGAAGGGCACGCTGAAGCTTTCTTT. Protein: CASSEGHAEAFF.